Following are 5 T cell receptor beta chains from one sample sequenced in a study of T cells in Graves' hyperthyroidism and ophthalmopathy. There were TCR beta CDR3 regions amplified from RNA transcripts. The TCR CDR3 was amplified in a first-round RT-PCR using the HTBI primer set. TCRdb ran MiXCR on the multiplex PCR reads and lists one entry per CDR3 protein. The sample shows 490,000 or so distinct CDR3 sequences, around a fifth of them seen only once. The sequenced sample was blood. Receptor source: a woman aged 70-85 years with Graves' ophthalmopathy.

With regard to this clonotype: One junction end does not reproduce the germline sequence, and a read error may be involved. The chain links TRBV2 to TRBJ2-7; TRBD1 or TRBD2 may be the D gene (5 bases each). CDR1 is SNHLY and CDR2 is FYNNEI in the germline V gene. This CDR3 is 16 amino acids long. Here the CDR3 reads CARSEDGVGVSREQYF. CDR3 in DNA: TGTGCCCGCAGTGAAGACGGGGTAGGGGTTTCGCGAGAGCAGTACTTC. Full variable domain (outside the CDR3, taken from reference TRBV2 and TRBJ2-7): EPEVTQTPSHQVTQMGQEVILRCVPISNHLYFYWYRQILGQKVEFLVSFYNNEISEKSEIFDDQFSVERPDGSNFTLKIRSTKLEDSAMYFCARSEDGVGVSREQYFGPGTRLTVT.

The chain uses TRBV27 and TRBJ2-5, with no clear D. Trimming removed 5 bases at V and 2 bases at J, with 9 bases between. From germline, CDR1 is MNHEY and CDR2 SMNVEV (reference sequence). The CDR3 extends over 13 amino acids. The CDR3 region has the DNA TGTGCCAGCAGTCTACTGAGACAAGAGACCCAGTACTTC. This sequence encodes CASSLLRQETQYF.

V is TRBV29-1 and J is TRBJ2-7; 9 bases fit TRBD2. The V gene's germline CDR1 is SQVTM and CDR2 ANQGSEA. J gave up 2 bases and V 1 base, and 6 bases lay outside the gene matches. The CDR3 covers 15 residues. The CDR3 bases are TGCAGCGTTGAAGTTCTCGTAGCGGGGGCCTACGAGCAGTACTTC. Amino acid sequence: CSVEVLVAGAYEQYF.

In DNA, the CDR3 is TGTGCCAGTAGTATCGGACCGGGGACGGAGACCCAGTACTTC. This gives the protein CASSIGPGTETQYF. The chain recombines TRBV19 with TRBJ2-5; tentatively, D is TRBD1 or TRBD2 (5 bases each). The CDR3 has 14 residues. The germline CDR1 and CDR2 sequences are LNHDA and SQIVND (reference sequence). V lost 3 bases and J 5 bases, leaving 13 bases between the germline ends.

This clonotype was observed many times. This chain connects TRBV10-3 to TRBJ1-1; 9 bases are a match to TRBD1. The junction had 9 bases not matched to a gene; V was cut back by 10 bases and J by 0 bases. Germline V gene lookup returns CDR1 ENHRY and CDR2 SYGVKD. The CDR3 sequence is 15 residues long. CDR3 bases: TGTGCCACCGGGGACAGGGAGGGGATGAACACTGAAGCTTTCTTT. Residues: CATGDREGMNTEAFF.